Here is one T cell receptor beta chain with its context. There are 15 residues in the CDR3. Germline V gives CDR1 MNHNY, CDR2 SVGAGI (reference sequence). Trimming removed 4 bases at V and 5 bases at J, with 18 bases between. The record originates from a study of blood T cell repertoires in COVID-19. Study-level background: The origin of the acute and convalescent COVID-19 samples was the United States, Italy and Spain.

The data were produced by immunoSEQ multiplex PCR, yet TCRdb's version contains in-frame clones alone and is incomplete. Of about 240,000 clones in the sample, roughly 80% were seen once. The rearrangement uses TRBV6-6 and TRBJ2-7; D ambiguous. Material for sequencing was peripheral blood. The receptor was isolated from an elderly woman with acute or convalescent COVID-19. Here the CDR3 reads CASSSLRSGLHEQYF. Written as DNA, the CDR3 is TGTGCCAGCAGTTCACTCCGATCTGGTTTACACGAGCAGTACTTC.